The present TCR beta chain was sequenced within a study of beta chain features in type 1 diabetes. Whole-study findings and limits: When Type 1 diabetes patients were examined, their TCRB CDR3s proved moderately but significantly shorter in all four CD4+ subsets.

Expressed TCRB transcripts were sequenced because the entire RNA isolate underwent reverse transcription. Here immunoSEQ multiplex PCR was the method, and the copy in TCRdb shows in-frame clones only, minus some. The sample gives approximately 270,000 clones, 13% to 15% of which show up once; about 0.017% is in the top ten. Looked up from germline, CDR1 is SNHLY and CDR2 is FYNNEI. The V gene end was trimmed by 10 bases and the J gene end by 0 bases; junction bases not matched to a gene: 6. This CDR3 region has 13 residues. About this clone: What it binds is not known.

The sequencing input was naive CD4+ T cells from blood. The clonotype originates from a young man with type 1 diabetes. The chain links TRBV2 to TRBJ2-7, with 7 bases identical to TRBD1. The CDR3 sequence is CANPNRGSYEQYF. CDR3 bases: TGTGCCAACCCGAACAGGGGCTCCTACGAGCAGTACTTC.